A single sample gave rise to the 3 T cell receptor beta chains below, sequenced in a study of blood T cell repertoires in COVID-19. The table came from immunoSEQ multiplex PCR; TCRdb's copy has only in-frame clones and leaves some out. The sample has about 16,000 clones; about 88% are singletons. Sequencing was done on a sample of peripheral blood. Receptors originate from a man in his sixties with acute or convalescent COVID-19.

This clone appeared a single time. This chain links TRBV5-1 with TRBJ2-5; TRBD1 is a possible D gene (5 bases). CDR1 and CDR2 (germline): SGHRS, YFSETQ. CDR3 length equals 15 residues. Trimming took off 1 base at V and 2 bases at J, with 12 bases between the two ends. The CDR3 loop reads CASSLPDSVQETQYF. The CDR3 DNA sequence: TGCGCCAGCAGCTTGCCCGACAGCGTACAAGAGACCCAGTACTTC.

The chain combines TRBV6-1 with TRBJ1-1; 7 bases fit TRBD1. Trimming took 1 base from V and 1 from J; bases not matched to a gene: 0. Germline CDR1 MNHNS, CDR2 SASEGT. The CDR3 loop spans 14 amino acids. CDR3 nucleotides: TGTGCCAGCAGTGAAGACAGGGGGAACACTGAAGCTTTCTTT. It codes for CASSEDRGNTEAFF.

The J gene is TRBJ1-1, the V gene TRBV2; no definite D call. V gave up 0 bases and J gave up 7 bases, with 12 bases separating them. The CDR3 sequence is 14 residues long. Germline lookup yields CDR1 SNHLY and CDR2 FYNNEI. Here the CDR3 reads CASSEAGGFYEAFF. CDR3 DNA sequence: TGTGCCAGCAGTGAAGCTGGAGGGTTTTATGAAGCTTTCTTT.